This T cell receptor beta chain was captured by sequencing in a study of monozygotic twins with inflammatory bowel disease. Germline CDR1 is SGHRS and CDR2 is YFSETQ. The CDR3 loop spans 16 amino acids. After re-calling the 5' RACE reads, TCRdb lists one entry per CDR3 protein, DNA absent. This sample's table has about 160,000 distinct CDR3 sequences. Input material: blood. The rearrangement joins TRBV5-1 to TRBJ1-1; TCRdb lists TRBD1, though no DNA is available to test this call. The origin of this receptor is a human donor with ulcerative colitis or Crohn's disease, or a healthy co-twin of an affected twin (not recorded which). Here the CDR3 reads CASSLAVLTANTEAFF.